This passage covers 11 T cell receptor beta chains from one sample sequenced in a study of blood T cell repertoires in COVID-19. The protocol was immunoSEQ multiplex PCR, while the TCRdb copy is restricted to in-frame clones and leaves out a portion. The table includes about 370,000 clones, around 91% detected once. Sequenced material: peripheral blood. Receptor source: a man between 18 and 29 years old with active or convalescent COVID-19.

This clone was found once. The DNA of the CDR3 is TGTGCCAGCACCGACAACTCCCCCTACTACGAGCAGTACTTC. This translates into CASTDNSPYYEQYF. The chain has TRBV6-5 and TRBJ2-7; unclear D gene. V dropped 7 bases and J dropped 3 bases, with 16 bases sitting between them. The V gene's germline CDR1 is MNHEY and CDR2 SVGAGI. CDR3 length: 14 residues.

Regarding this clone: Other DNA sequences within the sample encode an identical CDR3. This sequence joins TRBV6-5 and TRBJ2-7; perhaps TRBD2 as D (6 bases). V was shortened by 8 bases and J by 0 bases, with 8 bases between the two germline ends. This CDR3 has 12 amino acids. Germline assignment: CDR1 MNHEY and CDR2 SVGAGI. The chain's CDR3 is CASGRGSYEQYF. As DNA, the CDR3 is TGTGCCAGCGGGCGGGGCTCCTACGAGCAGTACTTC.

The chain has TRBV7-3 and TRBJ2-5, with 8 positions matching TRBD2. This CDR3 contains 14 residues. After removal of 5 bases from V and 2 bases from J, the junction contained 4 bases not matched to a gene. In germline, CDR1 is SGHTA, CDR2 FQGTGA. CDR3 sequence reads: CASSQSGGQETQYF. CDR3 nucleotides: TGTGCCAGCAGCCAGAGCGGGGGTCAAGAGACCCAGTACTTC. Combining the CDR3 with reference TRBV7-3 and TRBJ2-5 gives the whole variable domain GAGVSQTPSNKVTEKGKYVELRCDPISGHTALYWYRQSLGQGPEFLIYFQGTGAADDSGLPNDRFFAVRPEGSVSTLKIQRTERGDSAVYLCASSQSGGQETQYFGPGTRLLVL.

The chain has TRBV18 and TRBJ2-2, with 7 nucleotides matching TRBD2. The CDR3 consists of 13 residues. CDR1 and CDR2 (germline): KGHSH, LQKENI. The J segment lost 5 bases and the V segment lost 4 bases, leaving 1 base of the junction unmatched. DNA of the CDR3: TGTGCCAGCTCACTCGGGGGGACCGGGGAGCTGTTTTTT. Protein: CASSLGGTGELFF.

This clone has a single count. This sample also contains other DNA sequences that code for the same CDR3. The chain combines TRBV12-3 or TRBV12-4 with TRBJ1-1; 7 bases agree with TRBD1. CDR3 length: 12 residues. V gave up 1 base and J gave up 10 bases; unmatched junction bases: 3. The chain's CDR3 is CASSLGTGRAFF. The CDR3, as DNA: TGTGCCAGCAGTTTAGGGACAGGAAGAGCTTTCTTT.

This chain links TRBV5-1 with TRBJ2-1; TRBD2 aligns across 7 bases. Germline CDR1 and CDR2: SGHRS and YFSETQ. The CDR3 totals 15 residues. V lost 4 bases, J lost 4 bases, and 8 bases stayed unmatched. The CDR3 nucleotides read TGCGCCAGCAGCCCGACCCCGGGGGGTTACAATGAGCAGTTCTTC. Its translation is CASSPTPGGYNEQFF.

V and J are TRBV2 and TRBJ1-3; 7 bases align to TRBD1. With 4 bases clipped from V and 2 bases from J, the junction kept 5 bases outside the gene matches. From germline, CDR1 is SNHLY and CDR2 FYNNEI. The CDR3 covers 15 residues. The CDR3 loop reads CASSVDREAGNTIYF. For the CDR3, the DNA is TGTGCCAGCAGTGTTGACAGGGAGGCTGGAAACACCATATATTTT.

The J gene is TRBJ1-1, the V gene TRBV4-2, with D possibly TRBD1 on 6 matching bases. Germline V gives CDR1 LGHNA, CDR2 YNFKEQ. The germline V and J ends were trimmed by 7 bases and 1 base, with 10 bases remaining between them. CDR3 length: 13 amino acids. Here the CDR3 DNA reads TGTGCCAGCAAGGACAGCTGGAACACTGAAGCTTTCTTT. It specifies CASKDSWNTEAFF.

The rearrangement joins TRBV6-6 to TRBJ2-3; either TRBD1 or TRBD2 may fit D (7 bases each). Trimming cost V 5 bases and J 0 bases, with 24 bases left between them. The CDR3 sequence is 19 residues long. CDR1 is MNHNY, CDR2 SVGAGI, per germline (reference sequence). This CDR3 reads CASSRTGPQLAISTDTQYF. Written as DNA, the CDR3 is TGTGCCAGCAGTCGGACAGGCCCCCAACTAGCGATTAGCACAGATACGCAGTATTTT.

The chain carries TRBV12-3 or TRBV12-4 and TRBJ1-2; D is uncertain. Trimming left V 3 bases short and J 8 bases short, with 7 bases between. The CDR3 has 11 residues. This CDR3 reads CASSFLEGYTF. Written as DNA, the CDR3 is TGTGCCAGCAGTTTCTTGGAGGGCTACACCTTC.

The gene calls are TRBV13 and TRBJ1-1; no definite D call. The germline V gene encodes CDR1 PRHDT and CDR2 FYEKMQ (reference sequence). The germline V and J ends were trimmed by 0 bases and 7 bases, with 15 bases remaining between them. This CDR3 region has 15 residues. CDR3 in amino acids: CASSLGRTGSVEAFF. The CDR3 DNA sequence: TGTGCCAGCAGCTTAGGCCGCACGGGGTCCGTTGAAGCTTTCTTT.